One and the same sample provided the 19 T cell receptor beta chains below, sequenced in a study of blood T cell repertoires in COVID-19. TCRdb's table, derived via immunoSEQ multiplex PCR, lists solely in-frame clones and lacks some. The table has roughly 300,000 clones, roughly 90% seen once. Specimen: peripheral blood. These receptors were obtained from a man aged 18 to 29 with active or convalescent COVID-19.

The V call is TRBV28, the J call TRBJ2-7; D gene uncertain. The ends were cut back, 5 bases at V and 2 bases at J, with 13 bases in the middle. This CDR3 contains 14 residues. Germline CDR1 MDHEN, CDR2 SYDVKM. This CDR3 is CASSPADPTYEQYF. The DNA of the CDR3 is TGTGCCAGCAGTCCTGCGGATCCCACCTACGAGCAGTACTTC.

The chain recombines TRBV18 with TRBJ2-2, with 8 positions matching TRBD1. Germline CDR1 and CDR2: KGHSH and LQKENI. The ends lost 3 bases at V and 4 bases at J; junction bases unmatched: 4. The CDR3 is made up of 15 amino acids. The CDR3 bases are TGTGCCAGCTCACCTACAGGGGGAGGCACCGGGGAGCTGTTTTTT. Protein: CASSPTGGGTGELFF.

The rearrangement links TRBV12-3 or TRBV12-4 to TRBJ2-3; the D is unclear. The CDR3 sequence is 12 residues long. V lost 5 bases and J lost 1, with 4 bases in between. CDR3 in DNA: TGTGCCAGCAGTACAGGCACAGATACGCAGTATTTT. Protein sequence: CASSTGTDTQYF.

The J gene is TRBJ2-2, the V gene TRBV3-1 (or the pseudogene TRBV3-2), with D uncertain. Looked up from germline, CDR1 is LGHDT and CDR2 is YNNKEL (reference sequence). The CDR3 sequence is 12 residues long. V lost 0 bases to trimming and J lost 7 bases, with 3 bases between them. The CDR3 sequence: CASSQESGELFF. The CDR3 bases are TGTGCCAGCAGCCAAGAGAGCGGGGAGCTGTTTTTT.

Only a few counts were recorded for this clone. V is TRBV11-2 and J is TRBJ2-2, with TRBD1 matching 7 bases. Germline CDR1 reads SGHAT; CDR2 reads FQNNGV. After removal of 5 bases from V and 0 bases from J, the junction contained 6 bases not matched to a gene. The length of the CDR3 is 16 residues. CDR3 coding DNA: TGTGCCAGCAGCCCACCGACAGGGCCGAACACCGGGGAGCTGTTTTTT. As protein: CASSPPTGPNTGELFF.

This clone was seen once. DNA for the CDR3: TGCGCCAGCCGCTCCGCGACAGGGAACACTGAAGCTTTCTTT. It specifies CASRSATGNTEAFF. This rearrangement joins TRBV5-1 to TRBJ1-1, with TRBD1 as a possible D gene (6 bases). Trimming cost V 7 bases and J 1 base, with 14 bases left between them. In germline, CDR1 is SGHRS, CDR2 YFSETQ. The CDR3 loop spans 14 amino acids. Looking up the rest from reference TRBV5-1 and TRBJ1-1 gives the full variable domain: KAGVTQTPRYLIKTRGQQVTLSCSPISGHRSVSWYQQTPGQGLQFLFEYFSETQRNKGNFPGRFSGRQFSNSRSEMNVSTLELGDSALYLCASRSATGNTEAFFGQGTRLTVV.

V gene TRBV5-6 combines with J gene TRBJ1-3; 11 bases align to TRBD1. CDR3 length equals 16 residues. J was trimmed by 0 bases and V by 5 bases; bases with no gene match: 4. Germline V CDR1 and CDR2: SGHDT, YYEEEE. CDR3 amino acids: CASSWGTGGSGNTIYF. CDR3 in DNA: TGTGCCAGCAGTTGGGGGACAGGGGGCTCTGGAAACACCATATATTTT.

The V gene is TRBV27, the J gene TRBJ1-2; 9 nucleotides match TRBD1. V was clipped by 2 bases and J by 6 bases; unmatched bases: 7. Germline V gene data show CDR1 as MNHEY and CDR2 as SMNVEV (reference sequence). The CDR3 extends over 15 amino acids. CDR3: CASSLQTGGAHGYTF. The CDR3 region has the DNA TGTGCCAGCAGTTTACAAACAGGGGGCGCACATGGCTACACCTTC.

The chain's CDR3 is CASSQAGTGGKTQYF. Here the CDR3 DNA reads TGTGCCAGCAGCCAAGCCGGGACAGGGGGAAAGACCCAGTACTTC. V and J are TRBV3-1 (or the pseudogene TRBV3-2) and TRBJ2-5; 11 nucleotides match TRBD1. The length of the CDR3 is 15 residues. CDR1 is LGHDT and CDR2 is YNNKEL in the germline V gene (reference sequence). The junction had 4 bases not matched to a gene; V was cut back by 1 base and J by 6 bases.

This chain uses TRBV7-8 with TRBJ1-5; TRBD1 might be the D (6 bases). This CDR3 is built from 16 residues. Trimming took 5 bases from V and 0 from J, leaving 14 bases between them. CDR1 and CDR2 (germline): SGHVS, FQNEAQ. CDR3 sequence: CASSLSRGYSNQPQHF. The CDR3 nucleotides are TGTGCCAGCAGCCTTTCCAGGGGTTATAGCAATCAGCCCCAGCATTTT.

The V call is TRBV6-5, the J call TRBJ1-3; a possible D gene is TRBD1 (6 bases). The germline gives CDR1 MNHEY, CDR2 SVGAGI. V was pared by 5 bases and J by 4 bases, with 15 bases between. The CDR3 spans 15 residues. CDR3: CASSLTGTKGNTIYF. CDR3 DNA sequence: TGTGCCAGCAGTCTCACAGGGACGAAAGGAAACACCATATATTTT.

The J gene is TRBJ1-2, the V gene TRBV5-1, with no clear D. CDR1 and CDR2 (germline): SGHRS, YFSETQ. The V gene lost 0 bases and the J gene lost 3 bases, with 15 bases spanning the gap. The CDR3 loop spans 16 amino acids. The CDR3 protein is CASSLAPRGKHYGYTF. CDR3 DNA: TGCGCCAGCAGCTTGGCCCCCCGCGGAAAACACTATGGCTACACCTTC.

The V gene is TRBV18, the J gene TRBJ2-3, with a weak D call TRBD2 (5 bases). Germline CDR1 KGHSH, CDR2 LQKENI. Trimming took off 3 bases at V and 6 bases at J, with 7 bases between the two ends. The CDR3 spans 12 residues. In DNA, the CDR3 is TGTGCCAGCTCACCTAGGAGGGATACGCAGTATTTT. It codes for CASSPRRDTQYF. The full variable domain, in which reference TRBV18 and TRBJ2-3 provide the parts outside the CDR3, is NAGVMQNPRHLVRRRGQEARLRCSPMKGHSHVYWYRQLPEEGLKFMVYLQKENIIDESGMPKERFSAEFPKEGPSILRIQQVVRGDSAAYFCASSPRRDTQYFGPGTRLTVL.

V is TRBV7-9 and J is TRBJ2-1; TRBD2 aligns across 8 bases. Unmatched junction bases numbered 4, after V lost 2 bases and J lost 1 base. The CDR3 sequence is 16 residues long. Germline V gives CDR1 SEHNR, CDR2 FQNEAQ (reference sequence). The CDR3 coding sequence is TGTGCCAGCAGCTTAACGGGGGGGCTATCCTACAATGAGCAGTTCTTC. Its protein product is CASSLTGGLSYNEQFF.

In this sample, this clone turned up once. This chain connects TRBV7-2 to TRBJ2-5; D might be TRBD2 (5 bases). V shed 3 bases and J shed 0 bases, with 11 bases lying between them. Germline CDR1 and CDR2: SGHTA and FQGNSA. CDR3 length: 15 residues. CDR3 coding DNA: TGTGCCAGCAGCTTGACACCCGGGGACCAAGAGACCCAGTACTTC. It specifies CASSLTPGDQETQYF.

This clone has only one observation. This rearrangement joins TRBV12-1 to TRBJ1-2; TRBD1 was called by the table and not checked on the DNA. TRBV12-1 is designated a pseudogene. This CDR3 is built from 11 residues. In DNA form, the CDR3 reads TGTGCCAGGACAGGACTGAAAGGCTACACCTTC. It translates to CARTGLKGYTF.

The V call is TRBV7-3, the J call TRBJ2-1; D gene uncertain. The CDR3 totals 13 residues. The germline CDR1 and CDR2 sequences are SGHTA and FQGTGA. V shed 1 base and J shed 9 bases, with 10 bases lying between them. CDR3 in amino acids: CASSLNPITEQFF. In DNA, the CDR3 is TGTGCCAGCAGCTTAAATCCTATTACTGAGCAGTTCTTC.

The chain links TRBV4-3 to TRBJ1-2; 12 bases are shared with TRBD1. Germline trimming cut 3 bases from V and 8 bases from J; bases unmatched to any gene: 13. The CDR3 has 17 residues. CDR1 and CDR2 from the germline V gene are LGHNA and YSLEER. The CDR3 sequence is CASSHHKPGQGALGYTF. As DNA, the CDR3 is TGCGCCAGCAGCCACCACAAGCCGGGACAGGGGGCGCTCGGCTACACCTTC.

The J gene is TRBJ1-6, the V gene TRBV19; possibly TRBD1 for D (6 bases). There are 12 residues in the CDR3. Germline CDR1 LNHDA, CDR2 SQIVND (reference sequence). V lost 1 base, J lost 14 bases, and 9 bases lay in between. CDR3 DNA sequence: TGTGCCAGTAGTATAGGGGACATGTCCCTCCACTTT. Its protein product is CASSIGDMSLHF.